This TCR beta chain was profiled in a study of T-cell reconstitution after alpha-beta-depleted transplantation in children. Preparing the TCRbeta library involved the use of unique molecular identifiers. From the PCR reads, TCRdb called clonotypes with MiXCR, one entry per CDR3 protein. The sample consists of 90,000 to 130,000 distinct CDR3 sequences, under 13% of them appearing once. V lost 0 bases and J lost 4, with 15 bases in between. CDR3 length: 17 amino acids. Germline CDR1 reads LGHNA; CDR2 reads YSLEER. This clonotype originated in a human donor who donated a stem cell graft to a child with acute lymphoblastic leukemia. Here the sequenced sample was PBMCs from the stem cell graft donor, taken from the stem cell graft. This rearrangement joins TRBV4-3 to TRBJ1-4; weak D call: TRBD1 (6 bases). CDR3 in DNA: TGCGCCAGCAGCCAAGATCGGTCAGGGGCCTTTAATGAAAAACTGTTTTTT. This translates into CASSQDRSGAFNEKLFF.